This T cell receptor (beta chain) was profiled in a study of spatial heterogeneity in lung cancer. The wider study: In raw reads, more than 8.5 appearances on average were recorded for each unique TCR and UMI combination.

V lost 8 bases, J lost 5 bases, and 13 bases lay in between. Germline loops: CDR1 MNHEY, CDR2 SVGAGI. CDR3 length: 13 residues. Specified time point: sample taken at primary tumor resection. Whole RNA obtained from tumor, nontumor lung or frozen PBMC underwent sequencing without sorting. TCRdb called the 5' RACE reads again in MiXCR, with one record for every CDR3 protein. This table has over 90,000 distinct CDR3 sequences, around 8.6% appearing once. The TCR was taken from a male donor with early-stage non-small cell lung cancer. This chain connects TRBV6-5 to TRBJ1-5; TRBD1 is a possible D gene (5 bases). The sample consisted of PBMCs, taken at surgery. In DNA form, the CDR3 reads TGTGCCAGCCGCAGGGCGGCGGATCAGCCCCAGCATTTT. This translates into CASRRAADQPQHF.